This TCR beta chain originates from a study of blood T cell repertoires in COVID-19 (TCRdb year 2020). In the study overall: Collaborator samples came from the United States, Italy and Spain and covered acute and convalescent phases of COVID-19. The samples were drawn from the first 160 participants of the ongoing ImmuneRACE study and from some 1,300 subjects provided by 6 global collaborators. Subjects who had been exposed to COVID-19, were actively infected with it, or had recovered from it provided the deeply sampled blood TCRbeta repertoires that made up the dataset. The prospective study material was composed of cDNA or gDNA derived from T cells, B-cell-depleted T cells, or PBMCs. Where available, HLA class I and class II types were obtained from metadata supplied by the sample provider rather than from assay-based typing. The repertoires were released in a freely available public database meant as a resource for research on the immune response to SARS-CoV-2. Nearly every sample came with metadata listing a de-identified subject ID, COVID-19 status, age in years and sex.

The collaborating institutions used their own protocols to collect whole blood in K2EDTA tubes. For TCRbeta analysis, collaborators shipped samples as frozen whole blood, isolated PBMCs, or DNA extracted from either of those sample types. TCRbeta CDR3 regions were amplified from genomic DNA using the immunoSEQ Assay, a bias-controlled multiplex PCR. As for the authors' bioinformatics: Within the assay, amplification of reference gene primers was used to estimate how many nucleated cells each sample contained. Sequence reads were collapsed and filtered to measure the absolute abundance of every unique TCRbeta CDR3 rearrangement. Productive Simpson clonality was computed per sample as the square root of Simpson's diversity index over productive rearrangements. The immuneACCESS repertoire file appears here via TCRdb, limited to in-frame rearrangements. These files lack a portion of the clones; in checked studies, under half of the deficit traces to unresolved V genes, and the cause of the others is not known. The V and J calls and clone size come from that table; D and trimming were worked out from the DNA. This sample holds around 150,000 clones; 85% to 95% were observed only once. The top ten constitute about 5% of the sample.

Of note for this clone: The antigen it binds to is not known. Base qualities are not at hand, and no much larger clone is one base apart.

CDR1 and CDR2 were assigned from the germline V gene as MDHEN and SYDVKM. Reading from cysteine to phenylalanine, the CDR3 counts 10 amino acids. The CDR3 DNA has 30 bases and is translated from base 1. V is reduced by 6 bases and J by 9 bases, leaving a spacing of 6 bases between them. Paper-wide results and their limitations: How much clinical and demographic metadata was included differed by source and by participant, and the metadata was provided uncurated.

The chain employs TRBV28 and TRBJ2-1; the D gene is perhaps TRBD1, from 5 matching bases. The sequenced material came from peripheral blood. The TCR originated in a woman aged 50 to 60 with acute or convalescent COVID-19. The CDR3 loop reads CASRQGEQFF. The DNA sequence reads TGTGCCAGCAGGCAGGGTGAGCAGTTCTTC.